This TCR beta chain was sequenced during a study of blood T cell repertoires in COVID-19. Study context: Acute and convalescent COVID-19 specimens originated in the United States, Italy and Spain. In each case, the material was cDNA or gDNA derived from T cells, B-cell-depleted T cells, or PBMCs.

The authors' processing: Amplification with reference gene primers provided the estimates of nucleated cell counts. TCRdb's copy holds only in-frame clones and misses some; the assay was immunoSEQ multiplex PCR. V, J and clone size are those of that table, while D and trimming were read from the DNA. The sample contains 130,000 or so clones, just over 75% of which appear only once. Worth noting for this clone: The sample carries other DNA sequences with the same CDR3.

Looked up from germline, CDR1 is SEHNR and CDR2 is FQNEAQ (reference sequence). Trimming at V came to 5 bases and at J to 6 bases, leaving 15 bases not matched to a gene. The CDR3 totals 17 residues. This sequence joins TRBV7-9 and TRBJ2-3; 9 bases map to TRBD2. Source material: peripheral blood. This TCR was sampled from a human donor in a cohort sampled during active COVID-19. The CDR3 region has the DNA TGTGCCAGCAGCCCCACCGGGACTAGCTCCTTGAGGGATACGCAGTATTTT. This codes for CASSPTGTSSLRDTQYF.